The T cell receptor beta chain under discussion was sequenced for a study of control samples from healthy donors and cancer patients. CDR1 is LGHNA, CDR2 YSLEER, per germline. Trimming left V 0 bases short and J 6 bases short, with 20 bases between. The CDR3 is 17 amino acids. Data came from immunoSEQ multiplex PCR; TCRdb stores just in-frame clones and leaves some out. This sample carries 130,000 or so clones, 75% to 95% of them seen once, and the ten largest clones take under 9%. The sequence was obtained from a man aged 18 to 30 in good health. The genes are TRBV4-3 and TRBJ1-2; D is undetermined. The sample consisted of blood. The CDR3 region is CASSQDRVPQQIDGYTF. The CDR3 DNA follows: TGCGCCAGCAGCCAAGATCGGGTCCCCCAACAGATAGATGGCTACACCTTC.